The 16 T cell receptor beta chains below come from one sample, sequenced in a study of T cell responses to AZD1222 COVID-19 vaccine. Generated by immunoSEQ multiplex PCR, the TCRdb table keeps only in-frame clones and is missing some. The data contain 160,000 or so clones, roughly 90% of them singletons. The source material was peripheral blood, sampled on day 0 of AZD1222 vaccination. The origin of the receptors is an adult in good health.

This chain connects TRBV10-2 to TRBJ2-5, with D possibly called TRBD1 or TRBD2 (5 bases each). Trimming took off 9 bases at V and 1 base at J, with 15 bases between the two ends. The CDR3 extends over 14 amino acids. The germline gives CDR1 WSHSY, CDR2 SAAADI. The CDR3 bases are TGCGCCAGTTCAGTTACCGGGACCCAAGAGACCCAGTACTTC. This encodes CASSVTGTQETQYF.

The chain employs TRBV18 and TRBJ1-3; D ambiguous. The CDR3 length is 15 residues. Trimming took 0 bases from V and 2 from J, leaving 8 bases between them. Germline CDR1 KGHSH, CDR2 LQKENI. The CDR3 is CASSPPPAPGNTIYF. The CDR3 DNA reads TGTGCCAGCTCACCACCCCCCGCCCCTGGAAACACCATATATTTT.

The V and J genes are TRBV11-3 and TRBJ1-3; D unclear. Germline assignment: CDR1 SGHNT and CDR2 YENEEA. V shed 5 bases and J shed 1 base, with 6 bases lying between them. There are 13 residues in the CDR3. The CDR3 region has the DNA TGTGCCAGCAGCGGACGTTCTGGAAACACCATATATTTT. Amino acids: CASSGRSGNTIYF.

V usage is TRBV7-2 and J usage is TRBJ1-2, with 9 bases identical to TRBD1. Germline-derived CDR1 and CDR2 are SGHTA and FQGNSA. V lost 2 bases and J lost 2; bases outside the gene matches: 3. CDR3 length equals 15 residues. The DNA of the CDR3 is TGTGCCAGCAGCTTACGGGACAGGGAAAACTATGGCTACACCTTC. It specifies CASSLRDRENYGYTF.

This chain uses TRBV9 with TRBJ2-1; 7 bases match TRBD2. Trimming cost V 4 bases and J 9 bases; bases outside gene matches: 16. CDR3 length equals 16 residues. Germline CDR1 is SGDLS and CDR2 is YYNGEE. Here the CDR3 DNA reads TGTGCCAGCAGCCCCCGTTACCAGCGGGGCTGGGGTGAGCAGTTCTTC. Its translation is CASSPRYQRGWGEQFF.

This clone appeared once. The CDR3 spells CASSPDDRSEAFF. The CDR3 nucleotides read TGTGCCAGCAGCCCAGATGACAGGAGCGAAGCTTTCTTT. J is TRBJ1-1 and V is TRBV6-2 or TRBV6-3, with TRBD1 as a possible D gene (6 bases). Germline lookup yields CDR1 MNHEY and CDR2 SVGEGT. Trimming removed 6 bases at V and 8 bases at J, with 16 bases between. The CDR3 sequence is 13 residues long.

The CDR3 DNA reads as TGTGCCAGCAGTCGAGGACAGGGCGGTAACACCGGGGAGCTGTTTTTT. This translates into CASSRGQGGNTGELFF. V usage is TRBV9 and J usage is TRBJ2-2; 8 bases are shared with TRBD1. V lost 5 bases to trimming and J lost 2 bases; unmatched junction nucleotides: 8. The CDR3 contains 16 residues. Looked up from germline, CDR1 is SGDLS and CDR2 is YYNGEE.

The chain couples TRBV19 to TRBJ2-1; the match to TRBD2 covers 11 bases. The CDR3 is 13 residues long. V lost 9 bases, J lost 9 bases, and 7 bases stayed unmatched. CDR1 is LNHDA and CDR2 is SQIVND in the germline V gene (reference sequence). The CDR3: CASTSGSGLEQFF. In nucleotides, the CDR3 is TGTGCCAGCACTAGCGGGAGCGGGCTTGAGCAGTTCTTC. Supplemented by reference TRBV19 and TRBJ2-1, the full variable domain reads DGGITQSPKYLFRKEGQNVTLSCEQNLNHDAMYWYRQDPGQGLRLIYYSQIVNDFQKGDIAEGYSVSREKKESFPLTVTSAQKNPTAFYLCASTSGSGLEQFFGPGTRLTVL.

In nucleotides, the CDR3 is TGTGCCAGCAGCGTAGGGCAAAGGATGTGGGAGGGCGAAGCTTTCTTT. This gives the protein CASSVGQRMWEGEAFF. The chain uses TRBV9 and TRBJ1-1; D is unresolved. V was pared by 0 bases and J by 8 bases, with 20 bases between. Germline CDR1 SGDLS, CDR2 YYNGEE. The CDR3 loop spans 16 amino acids.

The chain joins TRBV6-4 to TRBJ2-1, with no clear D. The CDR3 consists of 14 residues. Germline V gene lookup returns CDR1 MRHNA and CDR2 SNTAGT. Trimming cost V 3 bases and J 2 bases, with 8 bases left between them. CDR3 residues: CASSESPAYNEQFF. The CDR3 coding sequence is TGTGCCAGCAGTGAATCCCCAGCCTACAATGAGCAGTTCTTC.

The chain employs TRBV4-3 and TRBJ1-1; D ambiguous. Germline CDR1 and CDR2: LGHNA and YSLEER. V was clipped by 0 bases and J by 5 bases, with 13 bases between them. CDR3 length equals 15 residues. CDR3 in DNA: TGCGCCAGCAGCCAAGATTCTTGGAGGAGGACTGAAGCTTTCTTT. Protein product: CASSQDSWRRTEAFF.

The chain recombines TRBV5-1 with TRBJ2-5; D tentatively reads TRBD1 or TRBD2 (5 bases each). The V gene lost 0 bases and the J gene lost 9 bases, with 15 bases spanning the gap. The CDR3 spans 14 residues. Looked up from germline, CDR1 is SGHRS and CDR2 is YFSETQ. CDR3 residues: CASSLGGTGRAQYF. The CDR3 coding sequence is TGCGCCAGCAGCTTGGGGGGCACGGGGCGGGCCCAGTACTTC. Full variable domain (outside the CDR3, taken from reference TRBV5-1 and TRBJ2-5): KAGVTQTPRYLIKTRGQQVTLSCSPISGHRSVSWYQQTPGQGLQFLFEYFSETQRNKGNFPGRFSGRQFSNSRSEMNVSTLELGDSALYLCASSLGGTGRAQYFGPGTRLLVL.

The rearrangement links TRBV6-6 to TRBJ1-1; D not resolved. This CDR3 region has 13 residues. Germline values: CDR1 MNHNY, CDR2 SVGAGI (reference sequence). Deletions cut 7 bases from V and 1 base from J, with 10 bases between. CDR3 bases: TGTGCCAGCAATTCCCTGGGGAACACTGAAGCTTTCTTT. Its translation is CASNSLGNTEAFF.

CDR3 sequence: CASSFTGTSYGYTF. In nucleotides, the CDR3 is TGTGCCAGCAGTTTTACAGGAACGAGCTATGGCTACACCTTC. V gene TRBV28 combines with J gene TRBJ1-2; the D gene is possibly TRBD1 (5 bases). The CDR3 covers 14 residues. Looked up from germline, CDR1 is MDHEN and CDR2 is SYDVKM. V shed 3 bases and J shed 4 bases, with 12 bases lying between them.

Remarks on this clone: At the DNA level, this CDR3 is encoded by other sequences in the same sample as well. CDR3 loop: CASRNTGGNQPQHF. As DNA, the CDR3 is TGTGCCAGCAGGAATACAGGGGGGAATCAGCCCCAGCATTTT. The chain links TRBV27 to TRBJ1-5, with TRBD1 matching over 8 bases. The ends lost 6 bases at V and 4 bases at J; junction bases unmatched: 5. CDR1 MNHEY and CDR2 SMNVEV come from the germline V gene (reference sequence). The length of the CDR3 is 14 residues.

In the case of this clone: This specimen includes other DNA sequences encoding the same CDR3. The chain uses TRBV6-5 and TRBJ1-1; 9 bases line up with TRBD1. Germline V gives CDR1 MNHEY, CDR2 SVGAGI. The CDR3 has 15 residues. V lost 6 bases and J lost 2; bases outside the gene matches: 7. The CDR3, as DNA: TGTGCCAGCAGCCCCGGGACAGGGACAAACACTGAAGCTTTCTTT. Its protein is CASSPGTGTNTEAFF.